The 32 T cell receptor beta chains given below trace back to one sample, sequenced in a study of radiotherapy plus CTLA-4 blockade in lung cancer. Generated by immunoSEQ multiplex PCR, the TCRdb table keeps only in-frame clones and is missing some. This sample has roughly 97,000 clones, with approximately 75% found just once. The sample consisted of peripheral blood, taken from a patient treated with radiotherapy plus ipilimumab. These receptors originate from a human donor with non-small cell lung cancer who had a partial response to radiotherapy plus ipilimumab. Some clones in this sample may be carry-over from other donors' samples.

DNA of the CDR3: TGTGCCAGCAGCCTCGGACTAGCGTCGGATACGCAGTATTTT. Translating it yields CASSLGLASDTQYF. This rearrangement joins TRBV9 to TRBJ2-3, with TRBD2 matching 9 bases. The V and J ends lost 4 bases and 6 bases, in that order; junction bases with no gene match: 6. The CDR3 is 14 amino acids. Germline CDR1 is SGDLS and CDR2 is YYNGEE.

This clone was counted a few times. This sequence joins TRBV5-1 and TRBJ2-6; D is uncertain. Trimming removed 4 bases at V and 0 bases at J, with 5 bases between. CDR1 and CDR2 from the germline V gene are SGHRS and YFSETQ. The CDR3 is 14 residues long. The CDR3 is CASSTASGANVLTF. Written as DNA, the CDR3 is TGCGCCAGCAGCACAGCCTCTGGGGCCAACGTCCTGACTTTC. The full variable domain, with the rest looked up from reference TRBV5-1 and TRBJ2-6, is KAGVTQTPRYLIKTRGQQVTLSCSPISGHRSVSWYQQTPGQGLQFLFEYFSETQRNKGNFPGRFSGRQFSNSRSEMNVSTLELGDSALYLCASSTASGANVLTFGAGSRLTVL.

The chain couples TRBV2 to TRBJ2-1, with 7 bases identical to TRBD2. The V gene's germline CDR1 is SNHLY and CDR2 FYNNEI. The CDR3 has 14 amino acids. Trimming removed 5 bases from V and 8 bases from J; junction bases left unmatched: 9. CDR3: CASSSQRGVDEQFF. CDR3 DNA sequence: TGTGCCAGCAGTTCCCAGCGGGGAGTCGATGAGCAGTTCTTC.

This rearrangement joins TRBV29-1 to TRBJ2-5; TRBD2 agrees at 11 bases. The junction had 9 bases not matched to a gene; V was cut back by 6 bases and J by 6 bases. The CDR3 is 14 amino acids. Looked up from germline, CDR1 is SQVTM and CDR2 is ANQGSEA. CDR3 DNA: TGCAGCGTCCTTAGCGGGGGGGTGGGAAAGACCCAGTACTTC. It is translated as CSVLSGGVGKTQYF.

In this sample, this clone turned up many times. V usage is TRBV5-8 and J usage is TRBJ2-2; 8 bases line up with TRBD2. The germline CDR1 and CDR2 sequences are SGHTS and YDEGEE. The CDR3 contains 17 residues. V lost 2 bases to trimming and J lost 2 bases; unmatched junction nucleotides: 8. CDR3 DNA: TGTGCCAGCAGCTTCCCAACTAGCGGTATTAACACCGGGGAGCTGTTTTTT. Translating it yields CASSFPTSGINTGELFF.

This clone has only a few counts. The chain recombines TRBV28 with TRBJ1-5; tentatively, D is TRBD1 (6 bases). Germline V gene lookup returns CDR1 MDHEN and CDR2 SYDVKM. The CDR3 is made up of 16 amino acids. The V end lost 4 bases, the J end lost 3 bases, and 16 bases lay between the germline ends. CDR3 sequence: CASSSPRGQNNQPQHF. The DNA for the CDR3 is TGTGCCAGCAGTTCCCCCCGCGGACAGAACAATCAGCCCCAGCATTTT.

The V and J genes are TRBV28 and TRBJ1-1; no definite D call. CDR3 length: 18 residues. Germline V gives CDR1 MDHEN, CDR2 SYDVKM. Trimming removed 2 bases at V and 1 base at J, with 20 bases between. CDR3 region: CASSLGPLIGGPNTEAFF. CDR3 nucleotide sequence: TGTGCCAGCAGTTTAGGACCGCTTATAGGAGGCCCGAACACTGAAGCTTTCTTT. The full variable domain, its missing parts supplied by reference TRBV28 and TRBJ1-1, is DVKVTQSSRYLVKRTGEKVFLECVQDMDHENMFWYRQDPGLGLRLIYFSYDVKMKEKGDIPEGYSVSREKKERFSLILESASTNQTSMYLCASSLGPLIGGPNTEAFFGQGTRLTVV.

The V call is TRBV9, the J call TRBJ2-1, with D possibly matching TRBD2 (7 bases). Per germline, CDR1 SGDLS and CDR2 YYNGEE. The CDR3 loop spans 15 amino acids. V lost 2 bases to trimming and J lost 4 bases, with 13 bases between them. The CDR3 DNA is TGTGCCAGCAGCGTCAGGGAGGGGGGATACAATGAGCAGTTCTTC. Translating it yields CASSVREGGYNEQFF.

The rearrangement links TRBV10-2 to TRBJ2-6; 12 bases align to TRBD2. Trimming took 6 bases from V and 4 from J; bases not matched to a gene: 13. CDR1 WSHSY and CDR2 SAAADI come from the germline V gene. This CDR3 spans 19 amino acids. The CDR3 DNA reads TGCGCCAGCAGCAACCCCTCTAGCGGGAGGGTGGGGGGGGCCAACGTCCTGACTTTC. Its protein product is CASSNPSSGRVGGANVLTF.

The CDR3, as DNA: TGTGCCATCGGGCAGGGGATCTATGGCTACACCTTC. This translates into CAIGQGIYGYTF. This chain uses TRBV10-3 with TRBJ1-2; weak D call: TRBD1 (6 bases). Per germline, CDR1 ENHRY and CDR2 SYGVKD. The CDR3 totals 12 residues. Trimming cost V 8 bases and J 4 bases, with 11 bases left between them.

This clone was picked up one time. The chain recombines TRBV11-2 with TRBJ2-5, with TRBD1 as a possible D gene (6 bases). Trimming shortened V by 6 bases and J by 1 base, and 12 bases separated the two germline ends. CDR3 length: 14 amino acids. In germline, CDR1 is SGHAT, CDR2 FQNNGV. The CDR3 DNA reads TGTGCCAGCAGGAGCCAGGGGCGCCAAGAGACCCAGTACTTC. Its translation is CASRSQGRQETQYF.

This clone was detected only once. The chain's CDR3 is CASRRGINTGELFF. The CDR3 nucleotides read TGTGCCAGCAGGCGGGGGATTAACACCGGGGAGCTGTTTTTT. The J gene is TRBJ2-2, the V gene TRBV9; TRBD2 matches 7 bases. The CDR3 consists of 14 residues. Germline lookup yields CDR1 SGDLS and CDR2 YYNGEE. V shed 5 bases and J 2 bases; nucleotides not matched to a gene: 3.

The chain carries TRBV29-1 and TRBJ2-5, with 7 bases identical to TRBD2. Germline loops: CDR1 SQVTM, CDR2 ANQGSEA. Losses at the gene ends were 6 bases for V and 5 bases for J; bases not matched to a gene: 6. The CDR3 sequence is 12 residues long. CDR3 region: CSVLTSSETQYF. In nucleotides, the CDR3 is TGCAGCGTCCTGACTAGCTCGGAGACCCAGTACTTC.

CDR3 amino acids: CAIRGTGLSTDTQYF. Written as DNA, the CDR3 is TGTGCCATCAGAGGCACAGGGCTCAGCACAGATACGCAGTATTTT. The chain has TRBV10-3 and TRBJ2-3; TRBD1 is a possible D gene (6 bases). This CDR3 comprises 15 residues. V was trimmed by 6 bases and J by 0 bases, leaving 13 bases between them. CDR1 is ENHRY, CDR2 SYGVKD, per germline.

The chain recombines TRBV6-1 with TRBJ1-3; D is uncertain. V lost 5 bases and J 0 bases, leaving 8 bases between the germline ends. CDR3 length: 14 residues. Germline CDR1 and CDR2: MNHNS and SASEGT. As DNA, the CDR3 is TGTGCCAGCAGTTGGGAGCGCTCTGGAAACACCATATATTTT. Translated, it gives CASSWERSGNTIYF.

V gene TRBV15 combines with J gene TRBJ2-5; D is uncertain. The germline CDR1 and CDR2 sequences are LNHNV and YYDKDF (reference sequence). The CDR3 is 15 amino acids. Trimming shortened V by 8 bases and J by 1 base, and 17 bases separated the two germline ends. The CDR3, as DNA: TGTGCCACCGGTCGTGGCGGCTCCTTCCAAGAGACCCAGTACTTC. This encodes CATGRGGSFQETQYF.

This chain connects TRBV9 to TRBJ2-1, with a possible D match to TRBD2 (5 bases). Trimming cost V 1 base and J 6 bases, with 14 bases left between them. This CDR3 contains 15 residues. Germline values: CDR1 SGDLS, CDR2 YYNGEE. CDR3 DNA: TGTGCCAGCAGCGTATTTCCTAGAGAGGGCAATGAGCAGTTCTTC. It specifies CASSVFPREGNEQFF. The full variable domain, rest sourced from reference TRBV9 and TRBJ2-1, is DSGVTQTPKHLITATGQRVTLRCSPRSGDLSVYWYQQSLDQGLQFLIQYYNGEERAKGNILERFSAQQFPDLHSELNLSSLELGDSALYFCASSVFPREGNEQFFGPGTRLTVL.

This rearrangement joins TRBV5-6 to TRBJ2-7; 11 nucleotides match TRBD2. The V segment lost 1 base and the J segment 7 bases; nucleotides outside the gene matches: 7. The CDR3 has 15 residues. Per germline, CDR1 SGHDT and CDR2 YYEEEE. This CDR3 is CASSLFLTSGGEQYF. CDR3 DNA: TGTGCCAGCAGCTTGTTTCTTACTAGCGGGGGTGAGCAGTACTTC.

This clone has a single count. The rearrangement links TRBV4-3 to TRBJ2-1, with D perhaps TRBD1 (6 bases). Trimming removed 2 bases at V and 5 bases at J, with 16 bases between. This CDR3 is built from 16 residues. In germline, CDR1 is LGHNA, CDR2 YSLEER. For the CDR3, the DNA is TGCGCCAGCAGCCAAAACCCCGGGACACAGAACAATGAGCAGTTCTTC. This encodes CASSQNPGTQNNEQFF.

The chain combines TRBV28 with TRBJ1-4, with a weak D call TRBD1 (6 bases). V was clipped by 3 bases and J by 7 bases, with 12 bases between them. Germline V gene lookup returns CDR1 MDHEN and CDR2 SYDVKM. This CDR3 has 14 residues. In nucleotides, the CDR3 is TGTGCCAGCAGTTTGGGTGGGGGCGTTGAAAAACTGTTTTTT. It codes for CASSLGGGVEKLFF.

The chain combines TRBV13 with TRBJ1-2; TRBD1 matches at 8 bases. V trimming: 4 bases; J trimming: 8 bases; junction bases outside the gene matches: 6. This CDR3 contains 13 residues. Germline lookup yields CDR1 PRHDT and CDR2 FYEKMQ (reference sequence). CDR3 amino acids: CASSSGQGGGYTF. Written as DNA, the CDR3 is TGTGCCAGCAGCTCCGGACAGGGTGGGGGCTACACCTTC. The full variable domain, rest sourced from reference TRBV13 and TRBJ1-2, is AAGVIQSPRHLIKEKRETATLKCYPIPRHDTVYWYQQGPGQDPQFLISFYEKMQSDKGSIPDRFSAQQFSDYHSELNMSSLELGDSALYFCASSSGQGGGYTFGSGTRLTVV.

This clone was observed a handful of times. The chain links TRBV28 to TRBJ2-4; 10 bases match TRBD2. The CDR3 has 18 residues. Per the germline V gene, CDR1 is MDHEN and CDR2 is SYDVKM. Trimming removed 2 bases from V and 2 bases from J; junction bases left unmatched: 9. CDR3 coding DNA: TGTGCCAGCAGTTTAAGCGGGAGGGCCTCGAGGACCAAAAACATTCAGTACTTC. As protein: CASSLSGRASRTKNIQYF.

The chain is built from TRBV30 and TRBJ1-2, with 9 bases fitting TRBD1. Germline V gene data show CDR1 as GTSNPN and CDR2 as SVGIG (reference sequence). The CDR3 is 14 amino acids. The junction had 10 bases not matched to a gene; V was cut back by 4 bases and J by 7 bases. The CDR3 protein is CAWTPGTGSFGYTF. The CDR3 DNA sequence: TGTGCCTGGACACCCGGGACAGGGAGTTTTGGCTACACCTTC.

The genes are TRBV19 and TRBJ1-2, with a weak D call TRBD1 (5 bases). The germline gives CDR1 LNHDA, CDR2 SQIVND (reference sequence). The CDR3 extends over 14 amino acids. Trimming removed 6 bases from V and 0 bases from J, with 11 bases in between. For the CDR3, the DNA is TGTGCCAGTAGGGTTCAGGGATCTAACTATGGCTACACCTTC. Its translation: CASRVQGSNYGYTF.

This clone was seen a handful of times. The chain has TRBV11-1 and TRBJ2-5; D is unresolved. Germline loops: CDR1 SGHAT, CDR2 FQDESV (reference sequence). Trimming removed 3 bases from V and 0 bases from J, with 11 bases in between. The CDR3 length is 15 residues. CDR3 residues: CASSLRRNYQETQYF. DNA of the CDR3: TGTGCCAGCAGCTTGCGGCGAAATTACCAAGAGACCCAGTACTTC.

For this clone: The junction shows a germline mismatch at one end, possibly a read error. The CDR3 is CASSGRQGRNAEAFF. CDR3 DNA sequence: TGCGCCAGCAGCGGTCGACAGGGTCGGAACGCTGAAGCTTTCTTT. This rearrangement joins TRBV4-1 to TRBJ1-1, with 7 positions matching TRBD1. This CDR3 region has 15 residues. Germline values: CDR1 MGHRA, CDR2 YSYEKL.

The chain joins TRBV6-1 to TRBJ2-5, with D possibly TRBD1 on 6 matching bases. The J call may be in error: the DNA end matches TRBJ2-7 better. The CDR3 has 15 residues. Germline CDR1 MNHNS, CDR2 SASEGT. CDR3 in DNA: TGTGCCAGCAGTGAAATAGGAACAGGGCCCTACGAGCAGTACTTC. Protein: CASSEIGTGPYEQYF.

CDR3: CASSAFPTSGDTQYF. DNA for the CDR3: TGTGCCAGCAGCGCCTTCCCTACTAGCGGAGATACGCAGTATTTT. V gene TRBV9 combines with J gene TRBJ2-3; TRBD2 matches 8 bases. The V gene's germline CDR1 is SGDLS and CDR2 YYNGEE. There are 15 residues in the CDR3. V shed 3 bases, J shed 5 bases, and the junction held 8 bases outside the gene matches.

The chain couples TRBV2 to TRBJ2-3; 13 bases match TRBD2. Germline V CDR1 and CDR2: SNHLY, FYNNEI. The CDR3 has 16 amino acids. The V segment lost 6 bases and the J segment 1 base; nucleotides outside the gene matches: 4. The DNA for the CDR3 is TGTGCCAGCAGGGGGACTAGCGGGAAAGGCACAGATACGCAGTATTTT. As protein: CASRGTSGKGTDTQYF.

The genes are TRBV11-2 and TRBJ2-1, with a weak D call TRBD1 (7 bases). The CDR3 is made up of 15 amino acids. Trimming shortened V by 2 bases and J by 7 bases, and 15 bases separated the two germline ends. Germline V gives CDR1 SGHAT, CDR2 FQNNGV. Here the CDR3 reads CASSLQGGFWNEQFF. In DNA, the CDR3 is TGTGCCAGCAGCTTACAGGGGGGCTTTTGGAATGAGCAGTTCTTC.

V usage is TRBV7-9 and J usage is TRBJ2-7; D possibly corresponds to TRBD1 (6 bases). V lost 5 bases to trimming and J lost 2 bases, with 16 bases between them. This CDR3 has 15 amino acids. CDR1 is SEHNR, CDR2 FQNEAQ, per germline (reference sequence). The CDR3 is CASSENARGAYEQYF. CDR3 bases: TGTGCCAGCAGCGAGAACGCCAGGGGAGCCTACGAGCAGTACTTC.

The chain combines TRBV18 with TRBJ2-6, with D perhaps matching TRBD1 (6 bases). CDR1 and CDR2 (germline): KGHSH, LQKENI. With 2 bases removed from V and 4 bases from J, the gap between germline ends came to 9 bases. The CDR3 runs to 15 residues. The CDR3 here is CASSPTGRGANVLTF. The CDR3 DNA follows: TGTGCCAGCTCACCAACAGGGAGAGGGGCCAACGTCCTGACTTTC.